This T cell receptor beta chain was sequenced for a study of T cells in Graves' hyperthyroidism and ophthalmopathy. RNA transcripts served as the template for amplifying TCR beta CDR3 regions. HTBI primers were the set used in a first-round RT-PCR of the TCR CDR3. TCRdb itself ran the multiplex PCR reads through MiXCR, one entry per CDR3 protein. The data hold around 250,000 distinct CDR3 sequences, with less than 15% observed a single time. This clonotype occurred many times. Lactation, pregnancy, other autoimmune disease or uncontrolled infection excluded patients. This sample holds PBMCs from approximately 10 ml fresh peripheral blood. V lost 5 bases and J 4 bases, leaving 11 bases between the germline ends. Per germline, CDR1 SGHTA and CDR2 FQGNSA. This CDR3 contains 13 residues.

The sequence derives from a middle-aged woman with Graves' hyperthyroidism that later progressed to Graves' ophthalmopathy. Sequencing input: blood. This rearrangement joins TRBV7-2 to TRBJ1-2, with D perhaps TRBD1 (6 bases). The CDR3 reads CASSRRTVYGYTF. CDR3 DNA sequence: TGTGCCAGCAGCCGGCGGACAGTCTATGGCTACACCTTC.